This T cell receptor beta chain was identified during a study of beta chain features in type 1 diabetes (dated by TCRdb to 2016 to 2019). For context, the study as a whole: Mean age, gender distribution, total cell number and subset yield were not different between patients and healthy donors. Regulatory and stem cell-like memory subsets were obtained from only 8 patients and roughly 8 healthy donors, while naive and central memory subsets were obtained from all 30 or so donors. In the study, recently diagnosed type 1 diabetes patients and matched healthy donors were compared on the TCRB repertoires of their sorted circulating CD4+ T cell subsets. A total of over 90,000,000 sorted cells were examined across all samples, and a strong correlation was observed between cell number per subset and RNA yield. On the study overall, not on this receptor specifically: Because the HLA sub-analyses included only small numbers of individuals, any influence of HLA type on TCRB rearrangement was left unresolved. Fewer insertions and more nucleotide deletions at VDJ recombination sites were observed in patients with type 1 diabetes, implying thymic rearrangement abnormalities. Because cDNA was sequenced instead of genomic DNA, activated cells with high expression could be over-represented, although the groups did not differ in activation or CD3 levels. A moderate but significant shortening of TCRB CDR3 length was observed in type 1 diabetes patients in all four CD4+ subsets. Naive, central memory and regulatory TCRB repertoires appeared to be more alike among patients than among healthy donors. Shorter templates might have been favored by PCR, but patient and control samples were amplified and corrected together, so both groups would have been affected equally by any skew.

This clone was recorded a few times. Its antigen remains undetermined. Within one base of it there is no much larger clone, and no base qualities were kept. Counted from cysteine to phenylalanine, this CDR3 has 14 amino acids. The entry retains the CDR3 DNA only, 42 bases that are in frame from base 1. Compared with germline, V lacks 10 bases and J lacks 1 base; bases without a gene match: 9. Via the germline V gene (reference sequence), CDR1 is LNHDA and CDR2 SQIVND. Each donor gave one peripheral blood draw, roughly 0.12 L on average, collected into heparinised tubes. A BD FACSAria II and a panel including CD45RO, CCR7, CD25, CD127, CD95 and CD27 were used to sort naive, central memory, regulatory and stem cell-like memory CD4+ T cells. All sorted populations exceeded 98% purity. PBMCs were separated immediately by Lymphoprep density gradient centrifugation and were stained directly, without being cultured. Samples were stained and sorted in pairs, with one healthy donor and one patient per experiment, so that batch effects were minimized.

The entire amount of isolated RNA was reverse transcribed using the High Capacity cDNA Reverse Transcription Kit, so the sequenced TCRB transcripts were expressed ones. Naive, central memory and regulatory T cell samples underwent deep immunoSEQ sequencing, averaging about 3.57 million total reads per sample. After sorted cells were lysed in RLT buffer, RNA was extracted with DNase-treated RNeasy Micro or Mini kits, with the choice depending on cell number. Each cell subset was processed on its own to prevent cross-contamination, while patient and healthy donor samples were processed together. The immunoSEQ multiplex PCR was used to amplify TCRB sequences from cDNA, yielding 87-bp fragments that span the CDR3 region. Sequencing of the amplicons was performed on the Illumina HiSeq platform. Turning to the authors' computational methods: PCR bias was computationally corrected using synthetic template baselines, reads within Hamming distance 2 were collapsed, and singletons that could not be merged were discarded. Reads were aligned to IMGT to assign V, D and J genes, CDR3 length, and insertions or deletions at six rearrangement sites. Within each subset, clonotype counts were normalized to sorted cell number, and only after that were true diversity and Gini coefficients computed with the tcR R package. The overlap coefficient, calculated on TCRB nucleotide sequences, was used to quantify repertoire sharing. Out-of-frame TCRB sequences from naive cells were analyzed to stand in for the pre-selection repertoire. The source is immuneACCESS, and TCRdb retained only in-frame sequences with V and J called. Part of the clones is not carried over; for the studies checked, unresolved V genes explain less than half of this, and the remainder is unexplained. D and trimming come from the DNA, and the V and J calls and clone size come from that table. The sample table records about 650,000 clones; 9.5% to 15% of these occur just once. The biggest ten clones account for about 0.11% of the sample.

This sequence originates from a man aged 30 to 39 with type 1 diabetes. The rearranged segments are TRBV19 and TRBJ1-1; 7 central nucleotides agree with TRBD1. Sequenced sample: naive CD4+ T cells from blood. The sample's cell subset or site label is to be understood as: true naive CD4+ T cells. The CDR3 amino acid sequence is: CATRRDSENTEAFF. The nucleotide sequence reads as follows: TGTGCCACGCGCCGGGACAGCGAGAACACTGAAGCTTTCTTT.